The 11 T cell receptor beta chains presented below share a single source sample, sequenced in a study of blood T cell repertoires in COVID-19 (dated by TCRdb to the early 2020s). Libraries were constructed by the immunoSEQ multiplex PCR assay. Drawn from immuneACCESS, this table holds only the in-frame rearrangements with V and J called that TCRdb kept. Clones are partly lost; checked studies trace under half to an unresolved V gene and leave the rest unexplained. This sample comprises a few hundred thousand clones, more than 75% of them detected only once. Of the sample, 1.9% falls within the top ten clones. The sequenced sample consisted of PBMCs or T cells enriched from blood (not recorded which). These receptors were obtained from a man in his forties in a cohort exposed to, infected with or recovered from COVID-19 (not recorded which).

As concerns this clone: Additional DNA sequences in this sample encode the identical CDR3. The rearrangement links TRBV7-7 to TRBJ2-3, with D hard to call. The CDR3 runs 13 residues. CDR1 and CDR2 (germline): SSHAT, FNYEAQ (reference sequence). V was clipped by 2 bases and J by 1 base, with 4 bases between them. CDR3 DNA sequence: TGTGCCAGCAGCTTAAGCGGCACAGATACGCAGTATTTT. Translated, it gives CASSLSGTDTQYF.

This clone came up once. The chain employs TRBV2 and TRBJ1-6, with D possibly TRBD1 on 6 matching bases. Trimming pared 0 bases from V and 5 bases from J, leaving 11 bases between. From germline, CDR1 is SNHLY and CDR2 FYNNEI. This CDR3 region has 16 residues. In DNA, the CDR3 is TGTGCCAGCAGTGAAGCGGGACATGAGAATAATTCACCCCTCCACTTT. It translates to CASSEAGHENNSPLHF.

J is TRBJ2-1 and V is TRBV18; D not certain. The germline CDR1 and CDR2 sequences are KGHSH and LQKENI. The V gene lost 3 bases and the J gene lost 0 bases, with 3 bases spanning the gap. The length of the CDR3 is 13 residues. Here the CDR3 reads CASSPASYNEQFF. CDR3 coding DNA: TGTGCCAGCTCACCGGCCTCCTACAATGAGCAGTTCTTC.

The chain couples TRBV18 to TRBJ1-2, with TRBD1 as a possible D gene (5 bases). Between the trimmed V and J ends, which lost 0 bases and 4 bases, there was a span of 15 bases. Germline CDR1 and CDR2: KGHSH and LQKENI. CDR3 length: 16 residues. As DNA, the CDR3 is TGTGCCAGCTCACCACCGAGGACCACAGGTGGCTATGGCTACACCTTC. Protein product: CASSPPRTTGGYGYTF.

V gene TRBV6-5 combines with J gene TRBJ1-2; 10 bases fit TRBD1. The ends lost 6 bases at V and 8 bases at J; junction bases unmatched: 6. Germline V lookup: CDR1 MNHEY, CDR2 SVGAGI. The CDR3 sequence is 13 residues long. CDR3 bases: TGTGCCAGCAGACCCGACAGGGGGCGCGGCTACACCTTC. Translation gives CASRPDRGRGYTF.

The V and J genes are TRBV24-1 and TRBJ1-5; possibly TRBD1 for D (5 bases). The CDR3 spans 13 residues. Germline CDR1 and CDR2: KGHDR and SFDVKD. V shed 10 bases and J shed 1 base, with 10 bases lying between them. The DNA of the CDR3 is TGTGCCACTGCCCGGGGGAGCAATCAGCCCCAGCATTTT. Protein sequence: CATARGSNQPQHF.

The CDR3 spells CASSRLGQKYEQYF. The CDR3 DNA sequence: TGCGCCAGCAGTAGGCTGGGACAAAAGTACGAGCAGTACTTC. This chain uses TRBV10-2 with TRBJ2-7; D possibly corresponds to TRBD1 (6 bases). The germline V gene has CDR1 WSHSY and CDR2 SAAADI. V lost 5 bases and J lost 4, with 15 bases in between. The CDR3 extends over 14 amino acids.

This clone was found once. The rearrangement joins TRBV14 to TRBJ2-3, with TRBD1 as a possible D gene (6 bases). Germline V gene sequence: CDR1 SGHDN, CDR2 FVKESK. The V end lost 2 bases, the J end lost 3 bases, and 12 bases lay between the germline ends. This CDR3 comprises 15 residues. CDR3 nucleotides: TGTGCCAGCAGCCAACGGACAGTTAGGACAGATACGCAGTATTTT. Protein product: CASSQRTVRTDTQYF.

The chain has TRBV3-1 (or the pseudogene TRBV3-2) and TRBJ1-1; no reliable D call. Germline V gives CDR1 LGHDT, CDR2 YNNKEL (reference sequence). The V end lost 4 bases, the J end lost 1 base, and 7 bases lay between the germline ends. The CDR3 sequence is 13 residues long. CDR3 amino acids: CASSLAENTEAFF. CDR3 in DNA: TGTGCCAGCAGCCTTGCAGAGAACACTGAAGCTTTCTTT.

V is TRBV7-9 and J is TRBJ2-7; TRBD2 agrees at 12 bases. The germline V gene encodes CDR1 SEHNR and CDR2 FQNEAQ (reference sequence). The V segment lost 5 bases and the J segment 2 bases; nucleotides outside the gene matches: 7. The CDR3 is 16 residues long. CDR3 nucleotide sequence: TGTGCCAGCAGCCGCTGGACTAGCGGGAAAACCTACGAGCAGTACTTC. Protein: CASSRWTSGKTYEQYF.

This clone was counted once. V gene TRBV4-1 combines with J gene TRBJ2-7, with 9 bases matching TRBD2. In germline, CDR1 is MGHRA, CDR2 YSYEKL. V lost 1 base to trimming and J lost 3 bases; unmatched junction nucleotides: 4. This CDR3 is built from 15 residues. The CDR3 DNA sequence: TGCGCCAGCAGCCAAGGTCCTAGCGGGATCTACGAGCAGTACTTC. It yields the protein CASSQGPSGIYEQYF.